This T cell receptor beta chain was sequenced in a study of blood T cell repertoires in COVID-19. Germline loops: CDR1 KGHDR, CDR2 SFDVKD. The CDR3 length is 16 residues. V trimming: 3 bases; J trimming: 6 bases; junction bases outside the gene matches: 11. Data came from immunoSEQ multiplex PCR; TCRdb stores just in-frame clones and leaves some out. This sample yields about 24,000 clones, of which 70% to 90% are seen a single time; more than 2% belongs to the top ten. The specimen was peripheral blood. The sequence was collected from a woman aged 65 to 85 with COVID-19, enrolled during active disease. This chain connects TRBV24-1 to TRBJ2-3, with 7 bases matching TRBD1. CDR3 DNA: TGTGCCACCAGTGATCCACGGGACAGCACTCATGATACGCAGTATTTT. The encoded protein is CATSDPRDSTHDTQYF.